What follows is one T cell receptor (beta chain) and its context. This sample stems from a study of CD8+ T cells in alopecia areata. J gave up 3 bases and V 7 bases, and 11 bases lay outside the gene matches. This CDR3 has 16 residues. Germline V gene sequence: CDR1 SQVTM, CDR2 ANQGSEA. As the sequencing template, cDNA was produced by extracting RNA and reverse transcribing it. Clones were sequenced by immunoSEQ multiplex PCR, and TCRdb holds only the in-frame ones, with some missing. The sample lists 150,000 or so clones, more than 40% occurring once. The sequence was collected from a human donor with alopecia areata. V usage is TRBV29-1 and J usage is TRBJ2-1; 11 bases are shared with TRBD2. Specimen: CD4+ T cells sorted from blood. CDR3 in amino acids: CSAAPSGRTSYNEQFF. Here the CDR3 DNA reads TGCAGCGCTGCTCCTAGCGGGAGGACCAGCTACAATGAGCAGTTCTTC.